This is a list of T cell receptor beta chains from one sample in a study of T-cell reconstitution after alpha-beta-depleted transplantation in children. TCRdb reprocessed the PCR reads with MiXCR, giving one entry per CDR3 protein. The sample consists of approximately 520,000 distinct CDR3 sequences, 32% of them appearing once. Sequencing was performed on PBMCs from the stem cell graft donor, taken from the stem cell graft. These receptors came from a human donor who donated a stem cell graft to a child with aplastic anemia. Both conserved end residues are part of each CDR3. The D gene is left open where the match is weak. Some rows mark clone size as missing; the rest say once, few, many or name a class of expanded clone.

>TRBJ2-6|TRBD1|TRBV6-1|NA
CASSTGGSGANVLTF
TGTGCCAGCTCCACAGGGGGCTCCGGGGCCAACGTCCTGACTTTC
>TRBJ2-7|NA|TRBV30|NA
CAWKAHPSSYEQYF
TGTGCCTGGAAAGCCCATCCCTCCTCCTACGAGCAGTACTTC
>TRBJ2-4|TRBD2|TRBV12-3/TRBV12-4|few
CASSLAGGFLAKNIQYF
TGTGCCAGCAGTTTGGCGGGGGGGTTCCTAGCCAAAAACATTCAGTACTTC
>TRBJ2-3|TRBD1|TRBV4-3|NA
CASSHQTGSGDTQYF
TGCGCCAGCAGCCACCAGACAGGGTCGGGAGATACGCAGTATTTT
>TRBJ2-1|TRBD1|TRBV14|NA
CASSRPGQGGEQFF
TGTGCCAGCAGCCGACCCGGACAGGGCGGCGAGCAGTTCTTC
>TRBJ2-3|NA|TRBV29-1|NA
CSVKVGDTQYF
TGCAGCGTTAAGGTGGGAGATACGCAGTATTTT
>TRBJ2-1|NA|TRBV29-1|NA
CSVEGLGTYNEQFF
TGCAGCGTTGAAGGACTCGGTACCTACAATGAGCAGTTCTTC
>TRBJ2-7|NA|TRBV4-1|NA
CASSQGQGGMDYEQYF
TGCGCCAGCAGCCAAGGTCAAGGCGGGATGGACTACGAGCAGTACTTC
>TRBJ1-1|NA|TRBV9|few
CASSALQGYEAFF
TGTGCCAGCAGCGCCCTCCAGGGTTATGAAGCTTTCTTT
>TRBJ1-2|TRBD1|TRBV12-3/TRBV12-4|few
CASNAPGQGYGYTF
TGTGCCAGCAACGCGCCGGGACAGGGGTATGGCTACACCTTC
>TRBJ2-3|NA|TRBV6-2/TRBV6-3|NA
CASSYWVLSTDTQYF
TGTGCCAGCAGTTACTGGGTCCTTAGCACAGATACGCAGTATTTT
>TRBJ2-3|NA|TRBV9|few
CASSVDPGPQGTQYF
TGTGCCAGCAGCGTCGATCCGGGACCCCAAGGAACGCAGTATTTT
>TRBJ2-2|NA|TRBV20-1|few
CSASSGANTGELFF
TGCAGTGCTAGCAGCGGAGCGAACACCGGGGAGCTGTTTTTT
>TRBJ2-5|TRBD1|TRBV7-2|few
CASSFTRGTQETQYF
TGTGCCAGCAGCTTTACCAGGGGGACCCAAGAGACCCAGTACTTC
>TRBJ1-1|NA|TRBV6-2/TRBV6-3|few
CASKRGNTEAFF
TGTGCCAGCAAGCGAGGGAACACTGAAGCTTTCTTT
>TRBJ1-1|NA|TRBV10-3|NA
CAIRNFPFPPEAFF
TGTGCCATCAGGAACTTCCCCTTCCCCCCCGAAGCTTTCTTT
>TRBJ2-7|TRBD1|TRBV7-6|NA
CASSLAETGVGYEQYF
TGTGCCAGCAGCTTAGCGGAGACAGGGGTCGGCTACGAGCAGTACTTC
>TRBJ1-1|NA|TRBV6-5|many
CASSYGGNGPEAFF
TGTGCCAGCAGTTACGGAGGGAATGGTCCTGAAGCTTTCTTT
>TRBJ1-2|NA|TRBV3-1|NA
CASSLRGPELGGYTF
TGTGCCAGCAGTTTGAGGGGACCGGAGCTTGGTGGCTACACCTTC
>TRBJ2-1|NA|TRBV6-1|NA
CASRRGWGGNEQFF
TGTGCCAGCAGGAGGGGATGGGGTGGCAATGAGCAGTTCTTC
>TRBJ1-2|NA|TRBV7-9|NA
CASSHVGEKDYGYTF
TGTGCCAGCAGTCATGTAGGGGAAAAAGATTATGGCTACACCTTC
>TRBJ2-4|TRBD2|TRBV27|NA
CASRAAPTAGGMTGWYF
TGTGCCAGCAGGGCAGCTCCTACAGCGGGAGGAATGACCGGTTGGTACTTC
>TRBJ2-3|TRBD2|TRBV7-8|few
CASSLDGRAIDTQYF
TGTGCCAGCAGCTTGGACGGGAGGGCCATAGATACGCAGTATTTT
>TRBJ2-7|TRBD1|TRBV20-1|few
CSATDRGLEQYF
TGCAGTGCTACTGACAGGGGGCTCGAGCAGTACTTC
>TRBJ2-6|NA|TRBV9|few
CASSVAPGSSGANVLTF
TGTGCCAGCAGCGTAGCCCCCGGGAGCTCTGGGGCCAACGTCCTGACTTTC
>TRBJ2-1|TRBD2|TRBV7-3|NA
CASSSLAGGSYNEQFF
TGTGCCAGCAGCTCGTTAGCGGGAGGTTCCTACAATGAGCAGTTCTTC
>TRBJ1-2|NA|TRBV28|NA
CASSKGVIGYTF
TGTGCCAGCAGCAAAGGGGTTATTGGCTACACCTTC
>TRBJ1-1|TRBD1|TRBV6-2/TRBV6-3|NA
CASSYPPGGLGTEAFF
TGTGCCAGCAGTTACCCCCCAGGGGGCTTGGGCACTGAAGCTTTCTTT
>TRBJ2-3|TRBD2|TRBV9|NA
CASSVLAGKTDTQYF
TGTGCCAGCAGCGTACTAGCGGGAAAGACAGATACGCAGTATTTT
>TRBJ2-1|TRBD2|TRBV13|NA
CASSSTLATSGGYNEQFF
TGTGCCAGCAGCTCCACGCTTGCGACTAGCGGGGGCTACAATGAGCAGTTCTTC
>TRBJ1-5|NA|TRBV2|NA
CASSEALLGRQPQHF
TGTGCCAGCAGTGAAGCGCTTTTGGGACGACAGCCCCAGCATTTT
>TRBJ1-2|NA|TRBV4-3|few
CASSQVGRADGYTF
TGCGCCAGCAGCCAAGTAGGCAGGGCCGACGGCTACACCTTC
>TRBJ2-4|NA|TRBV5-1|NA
CASSPTGQGVNIQYF
TGCGCCAGCAGCCCTACTGGACAAGGGGTTAACATTCAGTACTTC
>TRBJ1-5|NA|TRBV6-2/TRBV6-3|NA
CASREDFSNQPQHF
TGTGCCAGCCGGGAGGACTTTAGCAATCAGCCCCAGCATTTT